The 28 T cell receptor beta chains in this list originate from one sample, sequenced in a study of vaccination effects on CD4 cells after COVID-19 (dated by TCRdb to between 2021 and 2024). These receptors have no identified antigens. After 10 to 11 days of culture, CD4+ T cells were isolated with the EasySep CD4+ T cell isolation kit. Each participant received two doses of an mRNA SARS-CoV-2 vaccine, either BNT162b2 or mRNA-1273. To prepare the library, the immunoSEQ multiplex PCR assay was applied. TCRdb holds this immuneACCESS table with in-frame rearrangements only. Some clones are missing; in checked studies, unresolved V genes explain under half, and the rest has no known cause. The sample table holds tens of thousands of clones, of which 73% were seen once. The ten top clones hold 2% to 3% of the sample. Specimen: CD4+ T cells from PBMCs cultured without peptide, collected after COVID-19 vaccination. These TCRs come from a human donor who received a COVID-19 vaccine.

This CDR3 is CASSDHGQAQETQYF. DNA for the CDR3: TGTGCCAGCAGTGACCATGGACAGGCGCAAGAGACCCAGTACTTC. This chain uses TRBV6-1 with TRBJ2-5; 7 bases are a match to TRBD1. J was trimmed by 2 bases and V by 3 bases; bases with no gene match: 6. This CDR3 is 15 amino acids long. Germline-derived CDR1 and CDR2 are MNHNS and SASEGT.

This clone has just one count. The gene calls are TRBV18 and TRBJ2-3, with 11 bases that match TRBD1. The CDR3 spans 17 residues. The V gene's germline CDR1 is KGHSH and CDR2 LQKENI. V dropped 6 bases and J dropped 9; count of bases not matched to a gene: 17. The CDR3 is CASSLGSGTGGMRTQYF. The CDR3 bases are TGTGCCAGCTCCTTGGGTTCCGGGACAGGGGGTATGAGGACGCAGTATTTT.

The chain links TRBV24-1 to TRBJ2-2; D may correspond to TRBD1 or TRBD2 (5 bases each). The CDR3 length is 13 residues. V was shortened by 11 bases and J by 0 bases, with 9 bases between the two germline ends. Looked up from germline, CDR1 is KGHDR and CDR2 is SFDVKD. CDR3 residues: CAIGTSNTGELFF. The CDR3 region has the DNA TGTGCCATCGGGACCTCGAACACCGGGGAGCTGTTTTTT.

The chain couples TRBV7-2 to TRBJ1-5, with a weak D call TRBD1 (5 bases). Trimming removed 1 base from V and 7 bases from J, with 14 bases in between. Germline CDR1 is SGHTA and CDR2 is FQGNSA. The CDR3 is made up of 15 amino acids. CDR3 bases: TGTGCCAGCAGCTTAGGATGGGGCCAGGGACAGCCCCAGCATTTT. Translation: CASSLGWGQGQPQHF.

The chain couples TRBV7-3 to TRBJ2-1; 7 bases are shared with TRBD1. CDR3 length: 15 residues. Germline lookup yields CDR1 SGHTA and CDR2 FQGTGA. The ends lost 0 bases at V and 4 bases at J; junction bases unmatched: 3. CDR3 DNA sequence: TGTGCCAGCAGCTTAACAGGGGGCCCGTACAATGAGCAGTTCTTC. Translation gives CASSLTGGPYNEQFF.

CDR3 region: CASSELGTGSDEQYV. CDR3 DNA: TGTGCCAGCAGTGAATTGGGGACAGGCTCAGACGAGCAGTACGTC. This sequence joins TRBV6-1 and TRBJ2-7, with 8 bases identical to TRBD1. Germline V gene sequence: CDR1 MNHNS, CDR2 SASEGT. Trimming at V came to 2 bases and at J to 5 bases, leaving 8 bases not matched to a gene. This CDR3 is built from 15 residues.

The chain's CDR3 is CSARSRGYTF. The CDR3 nucleotides read TGCAGTGCTAGAAGTCGTGGCTACACCTTC. The chain is built from TRBV20-1 and TRBJ1-2; D not resolved. Germline lookup yields CDR1 DFQATT and CDR2 SNEGSKA (reference sequence). The CDR3 length is 10 residues. Trimming pared 2 bases from V and 7 bases from J, leaving 5 bases between.

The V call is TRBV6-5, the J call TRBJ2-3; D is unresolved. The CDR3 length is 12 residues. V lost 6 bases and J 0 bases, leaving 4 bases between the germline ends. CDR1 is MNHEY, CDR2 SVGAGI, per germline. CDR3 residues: CASRTSTDTQYF. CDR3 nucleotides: TGTGCCAGCAGGACTAGCACAGATACGCAGTATTTT.

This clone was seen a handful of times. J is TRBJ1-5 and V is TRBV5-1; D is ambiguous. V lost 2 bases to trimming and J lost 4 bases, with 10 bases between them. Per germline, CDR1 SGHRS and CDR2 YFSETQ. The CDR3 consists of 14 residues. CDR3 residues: CASSLEGPNQPQHF. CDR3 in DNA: TGCGCCAGCAGCTTAGAGGGCCCTAATCAGCCCCAGCATTTT.

CDR3 sequence: CAWTTTTGPVFF. The CDR3, as DNA: TGTGCCTGGACCACCACAACCGGGCCGGTGTTTTTT. The chain uses TRBV30 and TRBJ1-4; D gene uncertain. V shed 4 bases and J shed 15 bases, with 18 bases lying between them. Germline CDR1 GTSNPN, CDR2 SVGIG (reference sequence). CDR3 size: 12 residues.

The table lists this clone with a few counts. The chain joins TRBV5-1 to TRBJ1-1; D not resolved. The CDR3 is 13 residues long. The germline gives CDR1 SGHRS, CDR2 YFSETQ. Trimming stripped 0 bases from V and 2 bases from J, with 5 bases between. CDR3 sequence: CASSLVLNTEAFF. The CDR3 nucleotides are TGCGCCAGCAGCTTGGTCCTAAACACTGAAGCTTTCTTT.

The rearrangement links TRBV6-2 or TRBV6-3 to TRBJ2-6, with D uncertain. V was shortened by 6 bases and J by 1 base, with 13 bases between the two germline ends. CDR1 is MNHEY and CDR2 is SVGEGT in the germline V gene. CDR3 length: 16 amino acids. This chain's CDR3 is CASSPHSGSGANVLTF. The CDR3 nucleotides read TGTGCCAGCAGCCCACACTCAGGATCTGGGGCCAACGTCCTGACTTTC.

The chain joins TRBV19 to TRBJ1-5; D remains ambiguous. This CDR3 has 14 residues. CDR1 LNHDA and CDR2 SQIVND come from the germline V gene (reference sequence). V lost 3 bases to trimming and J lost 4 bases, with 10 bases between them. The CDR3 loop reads CASSMGGSNQPQHF. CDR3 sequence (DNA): TGTGCCAGTAGTATGGGCGGATCAAATCAGCCCCAGCATTTT.

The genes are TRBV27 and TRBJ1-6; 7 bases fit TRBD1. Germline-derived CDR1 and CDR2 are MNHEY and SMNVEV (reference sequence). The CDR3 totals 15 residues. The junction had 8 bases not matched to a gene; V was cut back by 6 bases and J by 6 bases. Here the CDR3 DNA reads TGTGCCAGCAGAGCCCCCGGGACAGCTAATTCACCCCTCCACTTT. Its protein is CASRAPGTANSPLHF.

CDR3 amino acids: CASSPRGGSGAYNEQFF. CDR3 bases: TGTGCCAGCAGCCCTCGGGGAGGGAGTGGCGCCTACAATGAGCAGTTCTTC. The chain has TRBV9 and TRBJ2-1; TRBD2 agrees at 7 bases. CDR3 length: 17 amino acids. CDR1 is SGDLS, CDR2 YYNGEE, per germline. Trimming removed 4 bases from V and 2 bases from J; junction bases left unmatched: 12.

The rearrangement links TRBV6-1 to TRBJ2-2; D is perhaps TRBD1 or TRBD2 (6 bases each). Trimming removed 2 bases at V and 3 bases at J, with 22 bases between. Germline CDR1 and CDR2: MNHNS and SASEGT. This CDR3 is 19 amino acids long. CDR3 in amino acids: CASSELGKRLRGDTGELFF. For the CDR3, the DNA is TGTGCCAGCAGTGAATTGGGAAAAAGGCTAAGGGGGGACACCGGGGAGCTGTTTTTT.

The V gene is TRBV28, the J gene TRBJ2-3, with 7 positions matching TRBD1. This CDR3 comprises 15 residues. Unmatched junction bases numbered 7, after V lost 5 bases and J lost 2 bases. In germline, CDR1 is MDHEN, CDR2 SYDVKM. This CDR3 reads CASSLQGRPTDTQYF. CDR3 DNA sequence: TGTGCCAGCAGTCTACAGGGGCGACCCACAGATACGCAGTATTTT.

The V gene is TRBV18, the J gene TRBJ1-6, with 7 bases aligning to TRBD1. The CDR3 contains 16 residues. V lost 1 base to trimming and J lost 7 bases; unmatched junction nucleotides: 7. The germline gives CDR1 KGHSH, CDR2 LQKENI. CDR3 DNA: TGTGCCAGCTCACCACTTAGACAGGGTTGGAATTCACCCCTCCACTTT. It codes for CASSPLRQGWNSPLHF.

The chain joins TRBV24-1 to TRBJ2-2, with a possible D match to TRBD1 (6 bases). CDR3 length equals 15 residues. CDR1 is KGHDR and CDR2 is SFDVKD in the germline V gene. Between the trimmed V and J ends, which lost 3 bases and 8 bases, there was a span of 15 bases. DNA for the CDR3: TGTGCCACCAGTGATCACGACAGGTTAAGAGGGGAGCTGTTTTTT. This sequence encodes CATSDHDRLRGELFF.

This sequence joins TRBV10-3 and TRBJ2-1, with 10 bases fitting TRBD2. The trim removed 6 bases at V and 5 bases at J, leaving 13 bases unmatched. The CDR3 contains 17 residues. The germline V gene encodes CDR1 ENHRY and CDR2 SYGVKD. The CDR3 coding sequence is TGTGCCATCAGCTCGATAACTTTAGCGGGGGGAAACAATGAGCAGTTCTTC. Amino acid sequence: CAISSITLAGGNNEQFF.

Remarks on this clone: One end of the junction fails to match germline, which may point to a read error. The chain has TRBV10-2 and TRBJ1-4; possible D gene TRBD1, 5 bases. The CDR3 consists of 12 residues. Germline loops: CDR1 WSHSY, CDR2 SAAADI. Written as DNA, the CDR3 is TGCGCCAGCAGTGAAAAAAGGGACGGCCCAAATTTT. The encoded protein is CASSEKRDGPNF.

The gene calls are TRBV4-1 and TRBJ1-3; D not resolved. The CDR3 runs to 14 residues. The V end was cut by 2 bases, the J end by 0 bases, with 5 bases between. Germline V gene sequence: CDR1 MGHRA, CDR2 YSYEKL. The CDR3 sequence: CASSQPRSGNTIYF. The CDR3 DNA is TGCGCCAGCAGCCAACCCCGCTCTGGAAACACCATATATTTT.

The CDR3 DNA follows: TGTGCCAGCTCACCATCGGGACAGGGGTTGGCGAACACTGAAGCTTTCTTT. Protein sequence: CASSPSGQGLANTEAFF. This chain links TRBV18 with TRBJ1-1; 10 nucleotides line up with TRBD1. The V segment lost 2 bases and the J segment 1 base; nucleotides outside the gene matches: 7. This CDR3 has 17 amino acids. Germline assignment: CDR1 KGHSH and CDR2 LQKENI.

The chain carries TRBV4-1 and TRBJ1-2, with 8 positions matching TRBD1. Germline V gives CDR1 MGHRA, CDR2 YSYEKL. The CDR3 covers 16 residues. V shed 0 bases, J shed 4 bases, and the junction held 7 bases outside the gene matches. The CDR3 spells CASSQDGQGVSYGYTF. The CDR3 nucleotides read TGCGCCAGCAGCCAAGACGGACAGGGAGTCAGCTATGGCTACACCTTC.

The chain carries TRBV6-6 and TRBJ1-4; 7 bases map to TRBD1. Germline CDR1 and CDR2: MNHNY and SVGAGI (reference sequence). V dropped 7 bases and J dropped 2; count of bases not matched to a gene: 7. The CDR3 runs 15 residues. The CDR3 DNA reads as TGTGCCAGCATTAAATCACAGGGGACTAATGAAAAACTGTTTTTT. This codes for CASIKSQGTNEKLFF.

CDR3 protein: CASSSTLAGGPNNEQFF. Written as DNA, the CDR3 is TGCGCCAGCAGCTCCACTCTAGCGGGGGGGCCGAACAATGAGCAGTTCTTC. The chain has TRBV5-1 and TRBJ2-1; 12 bases fit TRBD2. V was clipped by 3 bases and J by 5 bases; unmatched bases: 9. Germline loops: CDR1 SGHRS, CDR2 YFSETQ. This CDR3 region has 17 residues.

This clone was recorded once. CDR3 amino acids: CASSYSNPPTGTYTF. CDR3 DNA: TGTGCCAGCAGTTACTCGAACCCCCCGACGGGGACCTACACCTTC. V and J are TRBV6-6 and TRBJ1-2; maybe TRBD1 (5 bases). Germline CDR1 MNHNY, CDR2 SVGAGI (reference sequence). The CDR3 sequence is 15 residues long. V lost 0 bases, J lost 10 bases, and 18 bases lay in between.

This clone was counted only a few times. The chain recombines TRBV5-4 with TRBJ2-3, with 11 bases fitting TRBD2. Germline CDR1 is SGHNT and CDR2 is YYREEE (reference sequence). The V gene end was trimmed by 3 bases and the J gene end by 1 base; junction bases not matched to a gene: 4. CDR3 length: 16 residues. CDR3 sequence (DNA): TGTGCCAGCAGCTCGACTAGCGGGGCTGGCACAGATACGCAGTATTTT. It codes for CASSSTSGAGTDTQYF.